This T cell receptor (beta chain) was sequenced in a study of shared clonotypes between healthy human individuals (dated by TCRdb to about 2020). The study in broad terms: A few men and a couple of women, aged 18 to 49 years, made up the cohort. For each donor, CD4 naive and CD4 memory were each given three plates, CD8 naive was given two plates, and CD8 memory was given one plate. To estimate repertoire size and how much clonotype sharing occurs between individuals, the study deeply sequenced the blood TCR repertoires of a handful of healthy adults. To increase sequencing depth and limit assay-specific biases, TCR repertoire library preparation and sequencing were carried out by different laboratories using diverse techniques. Per donor, leukapheresis produced somewhere between about 0.94 and 8.9 billion PBMCs.

CD8 naive samples consisted of CD45RO-negative cells that were positively selected for CCR7, yielding a CD45RA+CCR7+ population without TemRA cells. The donors were healthy, HIV-negative adults with no recently reported acute infections or vaccinations. Every donor was a Caucasian adult living in Nashville, Tennessee, USA. Blood was collected by leukapheresis, and PBMCs were isolated by Ficoll-Histopaque density gradient centrifugation and then cryopreserved in liquid nitrogen vapor phase. Analytical flow cytometry was used to check the purity and quantity of every magnetically sorted T cell population. From each sorted fraction, genomic DNA was isolated and quantified by UV absorbance on a Nanodrop 2000c. About this clone itself: It lacks a known antigen. No much larger clone is present one base from it, and per-base qualities are unavailable. Distinct nucleotide sequences in the sample also encode this CDR3.

Using the deep immunoSEQ assay, TCR CDR3 regions were amplified from genomic DNA by multiplex PCR. Extracted genomic DNA from each cell subset was spread evenly across all wells of several immunoSEQ 96-well plates, with each plate serving as a replicate. Each replicate PCR for sorted subsets received roughly 200 ng genomic DNA, equal to around 32,000 T cell genomes. The purified libraries were quantified using a Qubit 3.0 fluorometer, sized with a Bioanalyzer 2100, and then quantified again using the KAPA Library Quantification kit. Each immunoSEQ 96-well plate was sequenced on its own single-read 150-cycle Illumina NextSeq 550 flow cell. On the study's bioinformatics: Because the immunoSEQ output held only junctional sequences and lacked quality scores, the filtering could not match the filtering applied to full-length reads. Sequences were annotated with PyIR, a Python wrapper for IgBLAST v1.9, using IMGT germline references to assign V/J genes and CDR3. Reads with weak V/J assignments (E-value above 1e-6), missing CDR3, stop codons, out-of-frame junctions, or ambiguous translated residues were removed. V3J clonotypes were defined as sequences sharing an identical inferred V gene, J gene, and CDR3 amino acid sequence. Percentage overlap between repertoires was calculated by dividing the number of shared unique clonotypes by the size of the smaller repertoire. Three approaches were used to assess repertoire richness: RTK rarefaction, the Chao1 estimator, and Recon v2.1 estimates of unobserved clonotypes. OLGA was used to compute generation probabilities for all TCRbeta clonotypes that the gDNA method yielded from four donors. The source is immuneACCESS, and TCRdb retained only in-frame sequences with V and J called. Part of the clones is not carried over; for the studies checked, unresolved V genes explain less than half of this, and the remainder is unexplained. Clonal size and the V and J genes are those of that table, whereas D and trimming came from the DNA. This sample is represented by about 1.9 million clones; around 95% of them were singletons. The ten largest clones add up to approximately 1.7% of the sample.

On the study overall, not on this receptor specifically: Rarefaction of sorted-subset datasets indicated incomplete sequencing despite the large sequencing depth. Higher generation probabilities were observed for clonotypes shared by all four sorted-subset donors than for non-shared clonotypes. Sharing across a handful of donors was observed for 4.5% to 6.5% of naive CD4, around 3.5% of naive CD8, 2% to 2.5% of memory CD4, and 0.4% of memory CD8 clonotypes. Pairwise subsampling indicated that sequencing depth was expected to affect the degree of clonotype sharing among donors. The genetic and exposure-history diversity represented was limited by the small number of donors. Larger estimated clonotype richness was generally found for naive subsets than for memory subsets. Sampling was restricted to blood, and TCR repertoires in tissues likely differ from the TCR repertoires found in blood.

Per the germline V gene, MNHEY is the CDR1 and SVGAGI is the CDR2. From its cysteine to its phenylalanine, the CDR3 spans 14 amino acids. Only CDR3 DNA remains: 42 bases, in frame from the first base. The specimen sequenced was naive CD8+ T cells from PBMCs. This sample's cell subset or site label indicates: CD45RA+CCR7+. This receptor was taken from a man younger than 30 in good health. Some clones in this sample may be carry-over from other donors' samples. Rearrangement joined TRBV6-5 to TRBJ2-5, with no reliable assignment of the D segment. The J call may be incorrect, as the DNA end agrees better with TRBJ2-7. CDR3 reads: CASSYSGDTYEQYF. DNA sequence: TGTGCCAGCAGTTACTCTGGCGATACCTACGAGCAGTACTTC.